This is a list of T cell receptor beta chains from one sample in a study of shared clonotypes between healthy human individuals. Libraries were prepared by immunoSEQ multiplex PCR; TCRdb keeps only in-frame clonotypes and omits some of them. Of around 700,000 clones in the sample, around 72% were seen once. The sequenced sample was memory CD4+ T cells sorted from blood. All receptors derive from a woman aged 30 to 39 in good health. Each CDR3 is given with its conserved first and last residue. The order of the fields is J gene, V gene, D gene, clone size, CDR3 protein, CDR3 DNA. A D gene is named only where the DNA matches it firmly. Some rows mark clone size as missing; the rest say once, few, many or name a class of expanded clone.

j_call: TRBJ2-7
v_call: TRBV25-1
d_call: -
clone_size: once
cdr3_aa: CASSEESRATYEQYF
cdr3_nt: TGTGCCAGCAGTGAGGAATCCAGGGCGACCTACGAGCAGTACTTC

j_call: TRBJ1-5
v_call: TRBV29-1
d_call: TRBD1
clone_size: -
cdr3_aa: CSVGGQGEPQHF
cdr3_nt: TGCAGCGTTGGCGGGCAGGGGGAGCCCCAGCATTTT

j_call: TRBJ1-2
v_call: TRBV4-2
d_call: -
clone_size: -
cdr3_aa: CASSQGPVANYGYTF
cdr3_nt: TGTGCCAGCAGCCAAGGGCCTGTAGCTAACTATGGCTACACCTTC

j_call: TRBJ2-3
v_call: TRBV2
d_call: -
clone_size: once
cdr3_aa: CASSGGGGTDTQYF
cdr3_nt: TGTGCCAGCAGCGGAGGGGGAGGGACAGATACGCAGTATTTT

j_call: TRBJ1-2
v_call: TRBV6-1
d_call: -
clone_size: -
cdr3_aa: CASSAYKAGYTF
cdr3_nt: TGTGCCAGCAGTGCATACAAGGCCGGCTACACCTTC

j_call: TRBJ2-2
v_call: TRBV14
d_call: -
clone_size: -
cdr3_aa: CASSQDWASYTGELFF
cdr3_nt: TGTGCCAGCAGCCAAGATTGGGCTTCCTACACCGGGGAGCTGTTTTTT

j_call: TRBJ2-5
v_call: TRBV28
d_call: -
clone_size: -
cdr3_aa: CASREGRETQYF
cdr3_nt: TGTGCCAGCCGCGAGGGTCGGGAGACCCAGTACTTC

j_call: TRBJ2-7
v_call: TRBV25-1
d_call: TRBD2
clone_size: -
cdr3_aa: CASSASSGSYDEQYF
cdr3_nt: TGTGCCAGCAGTGCCTCTAGCGGGAGTTACGACGAGCAGTACTTC

j_call: TRBJ2-7
v_call: TRBV4-2
d_call: TRBD2
clone_size: -
cdr3_aa: CASSQGLAETYEQYF
cdr3_nt: TGTGCCAGCAGCCAAGGTCTAGCGGAGACTTACGAGCAGTACTTC

j_call: TRBJ2-7
v_call: TRBV19
d_call: -
clone_size: few
cdr3_aa: CASSLDSSYEQYF
cdr3_nt: TGTGCCAGTAGTCTGGACAGCTCCTACGAGCAGTACTTC

j_call: TRBJ2-2
v_call: TRBV25-1
d_call: TRBD2
clone_size: -
cdr3_aa: CASSPSGYTGELFF
cdr3_nt: TGTGCCAGCAGTCCTAGCGGATACACCGGGGAGCTGTTTTTT

j_call: TRBJ2-3
v_call: TRBV5-4
d_call: -
clone_size: -
cdr3_aa: CASSPGDEDTQYF
cdr3_nt: TGTGCCAGCAGCCCCGGGGACGAAGATACGCAGTATTTT

j_call: TRBJ2-5
v_call: TRBV5-1
d_call: TRBD2
clone_size: -
cdr3_aa: CASSKTPPGLAGEETQYF
cdr3_nt: TGCGCCAGCAGCAAGACACCCCCTGGACTAGCGGGAGAAGAGACCCAGTACTTC

j_call: TRBJ2-1
v_call: TRBV7-2
d_call: TRBD2
clone_size: -
cdr3_aa: CASSAERGASGRPFF
cdr3_nt: TGTGCCAGCAGCGCCGAAAGGGGGGCAAGCGGGAGACCGTTCTTC

j_call: TRBJ1-5
v_call: TRBV28
d_call: -
clone_size: -
cdr3_aa: CASSPQLGTGGQPQHF
cdr3_nt: TGTGCCAGCAGTCCCCAATTGGGCACCGGGGGTCAGCCCCAGCATTTT

j_call: TRBJ1-1
v_call: TRBV5-1
d_call: -
clone_size: few
cdr3_aa: CASRSDGNTEAFF
cdr3_nt: TGCGCCAGCAGGTCGGACGGGAACACTGAAGCTTTCTTT

j_call: TRBJ1-2
v_call: TRBV28
d_call: TRBD1
clone_size: -
cdr3_aa: CASSFSGGNGYTF
cdr3_nt: TGTGCCAGCAGTTTTTCAGGGGGCAATGGCTACACCTTC

j_call: TRBJ1-2
v_call: TRBV13
d_call: -
clone_size: -
cdr3_aa: CASSFRRVTNYGYTF
cdr3_nt: TGTGCCAGCAGCTTTCGCAGGGTGACTAACTATGGCTACACCTTC

j_call: TRBJ1-1
v_call: TRBV11-2
d_call: -
clone_size: -
cdr3_aa: CASSLASYTEAFF
cdr3_nt: TGTGCCAGCAGCTTAGCTTCGTACACTGAAGCTTTCTTT

j_call: TRBJ1-2
v_call: TRBV5-6
d_call: -
clone_size: -
cdr3_aa: CASSSLGGSHYGYTF
cdr3_nt: TGTGCCAGCAGCTCCCTGGGTGGCAGTCACTATGGCTACACCTTC

j_call: TRBJ2-7
v_call: TRBV2
d_call: -
clone_size: -
cdr3_aa: CASSEEPGHLLSEQYF
cdr3_nt: TGTGCCAGCAGTGAAGAGCCTGGACACCTACTATCCGAGCAGTACTTC

j_call: TRBJ2-5
v_call: TRBV27
d_call: -
clone_size: few
cdr3_aa: CASRKGGQETQYF
cdr3_nt: TGTGCCAGCAGGAAGGGGGGCCAAGAGACCCAGTACTTC

j_call: TRBJ1-5
v_call: TRBV19
d_call: -
clone_size: -
cdr3_aa: CASSTRPGGDQPQHF
cdr3_nt: TGTGCCAGTAGTACCCGACCGGGGGGGGATCAGCCCCAGCATTTT

j_call: TRBJ2-3
v_call: TRBV25-1
d_call: TRBD2
clone_size: -
cdr3_aa: CASSESWASGSTDTQYF
cdr3_nt: TGTGCCAGCAGTGAATCCTGGGCTAGCGGGAGCACAGATACGCAGTATTTT

j_call: TRBJ1-5
v_call: TRBV27
d_call: -
clone_size: -
cdr3_aa: CASRLSGGISNQPQHF
cdr3_nt: TGTGCCAGCAGACTTTCCGGGGGAATTAGCAATCAGCCCCAGCATTTT

j_call: TRBJ1-4
v_call: TRBV7-2
d_call: -
clone_size: -
cdr3_aa: CASSPDSEKLFF
cdr3_nt: TGTGCCAGCAGCCCCGACTCAGAAAAACTGTTTTTT

j_call: TRBJ1-2
v_call: TRBV28
d_call: -
clone_size: -
cdr3_aa: CASSFLASYTF
cdr3_nt: TGTGCCAGCAGTTTCCTAGCTAGCTACACCTTC

j_call: TRBJ2-7
v_call: TRBV4-2
d_call: -
clone_size: few
cdr3_aa: CASSPFLGQTYYEQYF
cdr3_nt: TGTGCCAGCAGCCCGTTCCTTGGACAGACCTACTACGAGCAGTACTTC

j_call: TRBJ1-1
v_call: TRBV2
d_call: TRBD1
clone_size: few
cdr3_aa: CASSRQGRNTEAFF
cdr3_nt: TGTGCCAGCAGTCGACAGGGACGGAACACTGAAGCTTTCTTT

j_call: TRBJ1-5
v_call: TRBV28
d_call: TRBD1
clone_size: -
cdr3_aa: CASSSPDREPQPQHF
cdr3_nt: TGTGCCAGCAGTTCGCCGGACAGGGAGCCTCAGCCCCAGCATTTT

j_call: TRBJ2-3
v_call: TRBV27
d_call: -
clone_size: few
cdr3_aa: CASSYGRGIRTDTQYF
cdr3_nt: TGTGCCAGCAGTTACGGTCGGGGAATACGCACAGATACGCAGTATTTT

j_call: TRBJ2-2
v_call: TRBV6-4
d_call: -
clone_size: -
cdr3_aa: CASSDSLQGRELFF
cdr3_nt: TGTGCCAGCAGTGACTCCCTACAGGGTAGGGAGCTGTTTTTT

j_call: TRBJ1-1
v_call: TRBV6-1
d_call: -
clone_size: -
cdr3_aa: CASSPRGGTTEAFF
cdr3_nt: TGTGCCAGCAGCCCTAGAGGGGGGACCACTGAAGCTTTCTTT

j_call: TRBJ1-1
v_call: TRBV7-3
d_call: -
clone_size: -
cdr3_aa: CASSLTFYTGRGEAFF
cdr3_nt: TGTGCCAGCAGCTTAACGTTTTATACAGGGAGGGGTGAAGCTTTCTTT

j_call: TRBJ2-1
v_call: TRBV5-1
d_call: -
clone_size: -
cdr3_aa: CASRTRVGVAAYNEQFF
cdr3_nt: TGCGCCAGCCGAACAAGAGTTGGGGTAGCGGCCTACAATGAGCAGTTCTTC

j_call: TRBJ2-7
v_call: TRBV28
d_call: TRBD2
clone_size: -
cdr3_aa: CASTPAIAGAYEQYF
cdr3_nt: TGTGCCAGCACTCCAGCAATCGCGGGGGCCTACGAGCAGTACTTC

j_call: TRBJ1-2
v_call: TRBV28
d_call: TRBD1
clone_size: once
cdr3_aa: CASSLPGQGGFYGYTF
cdr3_nt: TGTGCCAGCAGCCTTCCGGGACAGGGGGGCTTCTATGGCTACACCTTC

j_call: TRBJ1-1
v_call: TRBV5-1
d_call: TRBD1
clone_size: many
cdr3_aa: CASSRTGEAEAFF
cdr3_nt: TGCGCCAGCAGCCGCACAGGGGAGGCTGAAGCTTTCTTT

j_call: TRBJ1-1
v_call: TRBV11-2
d_call: -
clone_size: -
cdr3_aa: CASSLDRLSEAFF
cdr3_nt: TGTGCCAGCAGCTTAGATCGGCTCAGCGAAGCTTTCTTT

j_call: TRBJ1-5
v_call: TRBV7-8
d_call: -
clone_size: -
cdr3_aa: CASSFGGAGQPQHF
cdr3_nt: TGTGCCAGCAGCTTTGGCGGGGCTGGGCAGCCCCAGCATTTT

j_call: TRBJ2-2
v_call: TRBV6-5
d_call: -
clone_size: -
cdr3_aa: CASSYYWPTTGELFF
cdr3_nt: TGTGCCAGCAGTTACTATTGGCCAACTACCGGGGAGCTGTTTTTT

j_call: TRBJ2-7
v_call: TRBV2
d_call: TRBD1
clone_size: once
cdr3_aa: CASSTRGLSYEQYF
cdr3_nt: TGTGCCAGCAGTACAAGGGGGCTCAGCTACGAGCAGTACTTC

j_call: TRBJ2-3
v_call: TRBV19
d_call: -
clone_size: -
cdr3_aa: CASSQGAAFGTDTQYF
cdr3_nt: TGTGCCAGTAGTCAAGGGGCGGCGTTTGGCACAGATACGCAGTATTTT

j_call: TRBJ2-7
v_call: TRBV28
d_call: -
clone_size: few
cdr3_aa: CASSRTRYEQYF
cdr3_nt: TGTGCCAGCAGTCGGACAAGATACGAGCAGTACTTC

j_call: TRBJ1-2
v_call: TRBV5-1
d_call: TRBD1
clone_size: -
cdr3_aa: CASKQGRDYGYTF
cdr3_nt: TGCGCCAGTAAACAGGGGAGGGACTATGGCTACACCTTC